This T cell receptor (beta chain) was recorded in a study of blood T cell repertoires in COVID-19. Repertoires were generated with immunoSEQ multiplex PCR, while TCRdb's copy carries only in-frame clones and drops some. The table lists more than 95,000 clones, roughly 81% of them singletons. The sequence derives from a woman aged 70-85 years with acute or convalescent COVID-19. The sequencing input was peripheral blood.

CDR3 loop: CASSLLAGGPNEQFF. In DNA form, the CDR3 reads TGTGCCAGCAGCTTACTAGCGGGAGGGCCGAATGAGCAGTTCTTC. The rearrangement links TRBV7-2 to TRBJ2-1; 12 bases line up with TRBD2. The CDR3 contains 15 residues. The germline gives CDR1 SGHTA, CDR2 FQGNSA. The V gene end was trimmed by 2 bases and the J gene end by 7 bases; junction bases not matched to a gene: 3.